The 16 T cell receptor beta chains in this list originate from one sample, sequenced in a study of Ad26.COV2.S vaccination and SARS-CoV-2 variants. The data were produced by immunoSEQ multiplex PCR, yet TCRdb's version contains in-frame clones alone and is incomplete. The sample lists about 680,000 clones; 89% were seen once. Treatment: roughly 18 received Ad26.COV2.S at low or high dose, single or two shots; about five received placebo; per-sample allocation not given. Sampling was performed 63 days after the first vaccine or placebo injection. The sequences come from peripheral blood, collected in a trial of Ad26.COV2.S vaccine versus placebo. The source of these receptors is a person aged 18-65 years who received the Ad26.COV2.S COVID-19 vaccine or a placebo.

The rearrangement links TRBV19 to TRBJ2-3; TRBD1 aligns across 8 bases. Germline V gene data show CDR1 as LNHDA and CDR2 as SQIVND (reference sequence). The CDR3 loop spans 15 amino acids. V dropped 2 bases and J dropped 6; count of bases not matched to a gene: 7. CDR3 DNA sequence: TGTGCCAGTAGTATACCCCACAGGGGGGTTGATACGCAGTATTTT. Residues: CASSIPHRGVDTQYF.

J is TRBJ2-1 and V is TRBV27, with TRBD2 matching 7 bases. V was pared by 9 bases and J by 1 base, with 9 bases of the junction left unmatched. Germline lookup yields CDR1 MNHEY and CDR2 SMNVEV (reference sequence). The CDR3 is 15 amino acids. DNA for the CDR3: TGTGCCAGTAGCCGGGACTACACTTCCTACAATGAGCAGTTCTTC. The encoded protein is CASSRDYTSYNEQFF.

The chain employs TRBV4-3 and TRBJ2-2, with D possibly TRBD2 on 5 matching bases. CDR3 size: 17 residues. The V gene lost 2 bases and the J gene lost 2 bases, with 15 bases spanning the gap. The germline gives CDR1 LGHNA, CDR2 YSLEER. The CDR3 nucleotides read TGCGCCAGCAGCCAACCCCGGGGTAGCGCTAACACCGGGGAGCTGTTTTTT. Protein product: CASSQPRGSANTGELFF.

A word on this clone: Other DNA sequences in this sample translate to the same CDR3. V and J are TRBV18 and TRBJ2-7, with 7 nucleotides matching TRBD2. The junction had 1 base not matched to a gene; V was cut back by 0 bases and J by 2 bases. The CDR3 sequence is 14 residues long. Germline V gives CDR1 KGHSH, CDR2 LQKENI. The CDR3 region has the DNA TGTGCCAGCTCACCACCGGGACTACCCTACGAGCAGTACTTC. This sequence encodes CASSPPGLPYEQYF.

This clone has just one count. The V call is TRBV19, the J call TRBJ1-5; possibly TRBD1 for D (6 bases). Germline values: CDR1 LNHDA, CDR2 SQIVND (reference sequence). CDR3 length: 16 amino acids. The V end lost 1 base, the J end lost 2 bases, and 12 bases lay between the germline ends. CDR3 coding DNA: TGTGCCAGTAGTATAGTTGGGGGGGCAGGCAATCAGCCCCAGCATTTT. This codes for CASSIVGGAGNQPQHF.

The chain recombines TRBV7-9 with TRBJ2-7; 10 bases are a match to TRBD1. After removal of 4 bases from V and 2 bases from J, the junction contained 8 bases not matched to a gene. Germline V gene lookup returns CDR1 SEHNR and CDR2 FQNEAQ (reference sequence). This CDR3 has 16 amino acids. CDR3 loop: CASSSGTGVTPYEQYF. The CDR3 nucleotides are TGTGCCAGCAGCTCCGGGACAGGGGTCACCCCCTACGAGCAGTACTTC.

This sequence joins TRBV24-1 and TRBJ2-3; no firm D call. CDR1 is KGHDR and CDR2 is SFDVKD in the germline V gene. This CDR3 contains 13 residues. V lost 4 bases and J 6 bases, leaving 10 bases between the germline ends. This CDR3 reads CATSDPARDTQYF. The CDR3 region has the DNA TGTGCCACCAGTGACCCCGCCAGGGATACGCAGTATTTT.

This chain uses TRBV5-1 with TRBJ1-1; possible D gene TRBD1, 6 bases. Trimming removed 6 bases from V and 6 bases from J, with 15 bases in between. Germline loops: CDR1 SGHRS, CDR2 YFSETQ. This CDR3 is 13 amino acids long. The CDR3 protein is CASTFEGGPEAFF. The CDR3 region has the DNA TGCGCCAGCACTTTTGAGGGGGGCCCTGAAGCTTTCTTT.

The gene calls are TRBV6-5 and TRBJ2-7; 7 bases match TRBD1. Trimming took 7 bases from V and 3 from J; bases not matched to a gene: 9. In germline, CDR1 is MNHEY, CDR2 SVGAGI. The CDR3 has 14 residues. CDR3 region: CASIMTGTLYEQYF. The CDR3 DNA reads TGTGCCAGCATCATGACAGGGACCCTCTACGAGCAGTACTTC.

The chain couples TRBV3-1 (or the pseudogene TRBV3-2) to TRBJ2-7; the D is unclear. The V gene's germline CDR1 is LGHDT and CDR2 YNNKEL (reference sequence). Trimming shortened V by 0 bases and J by 3 bases, and 12 bases separated the two germline ends. This CDR3 comprises 15 residues. This CDR3 reads CASSQDRFTIYEQYF. As DNA, the CDR3 is TGTGCCAGCAGCCAAGACAGGTTTACCATCTACGAGCAGTACTTC.

V gene TRBV4-3 combines with J gene TRBJ1-5; D ambiguous. The V and J ends lost 1 base and 4 bases respectively, with 11 bases between them. Germline CDR1 is LGHNA and CDR2 is YSLEER. This CDR3 comprises 15 residues. The CDR3 bases are TGCGCCAGCAGCCAAGGTTTAGGGTCAAATCAGCCCCAGCATTTT. Residues: CASSQGLGSNQPQHF.

The chain combines TRBV7-2 with TRBJ2-4; 8 positions match TRBD1. V dropped 5 bases and J dropped 6; count of bases not matched to a gene: 9. Germline V lookup: CDR1 SGHTA, CDR2 FQGNSA. This CDR3 is built from 15 residues. The CDR3 sequence is CASSPDRVVGNIQYF. The DNA of the CDR3 is TGTGCCAGCAGCCCGGACAGGGTGGTGGGAAACATTCAGTACTTC.

This clone has only one observation. Additional DNA sequences in this sample encode the identical CDR3. This chain uses TRBV30 with TRBJ2-7; possibly TRBD2 for D (5 bases). The CDR3 is 12 residues long. The germline V gene has CDR1 GTSNPN and CDR2 SVGIG (reference sequence). Trimming shortened V by 2 bases and J by 3 bases, and 8 bases separated the two germline ends. The CDR3 reads CAWSPGLYEQYF. In DNA, the CDR3 is TGTGCCTGGAGTCCAGGACTCTACGAGCAGTACTTC.

A few counts support this clone. This sequence joins TRBV7-2 and TRBJ2-2; D not certain. Per germline, CDR1 SGHTA and CDR2 FQGNSA. Trimming stripped 1 base from V and 0 bases from J, with 9 bases between. The CDR3 runs 16 residues. DNA of the CDR3: TGTGCCAGCAGCTTAGTGGGCAATGCGAACACCGGGGAGCTGTTTTTT. Protein product: CASSLVGNANTGELFF.

V usage is TRBV20-1 and J usage is TRBJ1-2, with D hard to call. The germline V gene encodes CDR1 DFQATT and CDR2 SNEGSKA (reference sequence). The CDR3 consists of 10 residues. V gave up 5 bases and J gave up 8 bases, with 9 bases separating them. CDR3 protein: CSAFTGGYTF. CDR3 sequence (DNA): TGCAGTGCTTTTACTGGAGGCTACACCTTC.

The CDR3 spells CASSPMGNTDTQYF. The CDR3 DNA reads TGTGCCAGCAGCCCAATGGGCAACACAGATACGCAGTATTTT. This chain joins TRBV7-3 and TRBJ2-3; D not resolved. V was shortened by 5 bases and J by 2 bases, with 11 bases between the two germline ends. This CDR3 has 14 residues. CDR1 and CDR2 from the germline V gene are SGHTA and FQGTGA.